This TCR beta chain was retrieved from a study of cytomegalovirus exposure and HLA in healthy donors. Study-wide background: Inside one of the first data releases sat some 85 million unique TCRs taken from HLA-typed donors.

To note about this clone: Its cognate antigen is unknown.

The PCR made use of 60 Vbeta and 13 Jbeta primers. Generated by immunoSEQ multiplex PCR, the TCRdb table keeps only in-frame clones and is missing some. The data contain around 130,000 clones, approximately 80% of them singletons. The germline V and J ends were trimmed by 5 bases and 0 bases, with 5 bases remaining between them. Germline CDR1 and CDR2: SEHNR and FQNEAQ (reference sequence). CDR3 length: 13 residues. Study findings and constraints: An analysis that came later showed most CMV-associated TCR beta chains appearing HLA-restricted. The presence/absence work took it that sequencing depth was about the same across donors. Reported performance of the classifier showed diagnosis of cytomegalovirus status with high specificity and sensitivity.

The sequence was obtained from a woman in her thirties or forties in good health and CMV-seronegative. Sequencing was performed on PBMCs. The chain couples TRBV7-9 to TRBJ1-5; D is uncertain. The CDR3 loop reads CASSQYSNQPQHF. The CDR3 bases are TGTGCCAGCAGCCAGTATAGCAATCAGCCCCAGCATTTT.